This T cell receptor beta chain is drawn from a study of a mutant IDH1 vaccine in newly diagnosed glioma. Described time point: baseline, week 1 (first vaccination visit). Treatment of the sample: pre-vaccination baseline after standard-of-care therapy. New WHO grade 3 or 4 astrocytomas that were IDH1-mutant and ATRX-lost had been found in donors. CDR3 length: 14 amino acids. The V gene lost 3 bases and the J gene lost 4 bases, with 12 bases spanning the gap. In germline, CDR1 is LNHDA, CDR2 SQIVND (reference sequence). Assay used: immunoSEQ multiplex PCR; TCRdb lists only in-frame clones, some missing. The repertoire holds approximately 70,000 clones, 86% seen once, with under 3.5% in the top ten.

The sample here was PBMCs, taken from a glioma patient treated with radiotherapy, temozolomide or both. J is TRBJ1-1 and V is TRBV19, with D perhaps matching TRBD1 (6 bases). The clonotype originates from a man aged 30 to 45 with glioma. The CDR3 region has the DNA TGTGCCAGTAGTATGAGGACAGACAGCACTGAAGCTTTCTTT. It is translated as CASSMRTDSTEAFF.